The 25 T cell receptor beta chains below come from one sample, sequenced in a study of vaccination and CD4 T cells after COVID-19. Cultured CD4+ T cell DNA underwent sequencing with the Oncomine TCR Beta short-read assay. MiXCR, run by TCRdb on the PCR reads, gives a single entry per CDR3 protein. Of tens of thousands of distinct CDR3 sequences detected, approximately 61% appear once; the ten largest clones hold about 3.7%. Treatment here: roughly 11-day PBMC culture with coronavirus spike peptide pools or control peptides (ViraFEST assay). Antigen specificity for these receptors is unknown. Sequenced material: CD4+ T cells from blood, cultured in vitro. These receptors were collected from a human donor who had recovered from COVID-19.

The rearrangement uses TRBV25-1 and TRBJ1-6, with TRBD1 matching 11 bases. V trimming: 8 bases; J trimming: 8 bases; junction bases outside the gene matches: 8. Germline-derived CDR1 and CDR2 are MGHDK and SYGVNS. The CDR3 length is 15 residues. The CDR3 coding sequence is TGTGCCAGCGGTAGGACAGGGGGCGCTTATTCACCCCTCCACTTT. Translating it yields CASGRTGGAYSPLHF.

This clonotype was observed a few times. V gene TRBV6-1 combines with J gene TRBJ2-3, with D tentatively TRBD2 (5 bases). V was pared by 8 bases and J by 4 bases, with 13 bases between. Germline CDR1 MNHNS, CDR2 SASEGT. There are 13 residues in the CDR3. The CDR3 nucleotides are TGTGCCAGCCAGCGGTTTGGGGCAGATACGCAGTATTTT. Amino acids: CASQRFGADTQYF.

The V gene is TRBV2, the J gene TRBJ1-5; D may be TRBD1 (5 bases). The CDR3 has 15 amino acids. Germline assignment: CDR1 SNHLY and CDR2 FYNNEI. Trimming left V 0 bases short and J 3 bases short, with 9 bases between. CDR3: CASSEALGVNQPQHF. For the CDR3, the DNA is TGTGCCAGCAGTGAAGCGTTGGGGGTCAATCAGCCCCAGCATTTT.

CDR3 in amino acids: CATNPGLAGGWTDTQYF. The CDR3 DNA reads TGTGCCACCAACCCGGGACTAGCGGGAGGGTGGACAGATACGCAGTATTTT. The chain recombines TRBV15 with TRBJ2-3, with 16 bases identical to TRBD2. Germline loops: CDR1 LNHNV, CDR2 YYDKDF (reference sequence). Trimming took 7 bases from V and 3 from J; bases not matched to a gene: 7. The CDR3 loop spans 17 amino acids.

The rearrangement joins TRBV20-1 to TRBJ2-2; no clear D gene. CDR1 is DFQATT, CDR2 SNEGSKA, per germline (reference sequence). V lost 6 bases and J lost 1, with 6 bases in between. The CDR3 totals 12 residues. CDR3 in DNA: TGCAGTGCCCATGGGAACACCGGGGAGCTGTTTTTT. Its protein product is CSAHGNTGELFF.

The rearrangement links TRBV30 to TRBJ1-6, with D perhaps TRBD1 (6 bases). The CDR3 is 14 amino acids. Trimming shortened V by 7 bases and J by 7 bases, and 17 bases separated the two germline ends. The germline gives CDR1 GTSNPN, CDR2 SVGIG (reference sequence). The CDR3 nucleotides read TGTGCCTCGCAAAGTCGGCAGGGGAATTCACCCCTCCACTTT. Amino acid sequence: CASQSRQGNSPLHF.

This clonotype was seen only once. The V call is TRBV25-1, the J call TRBJ1-1; D may be TRBD1 (6 bases). The germline CDR1 and CDR2 sequences are MGHDK and SYGVNS. Deletions cut 7 bases from V and 7 bases from J, with 16 bases between. The CDR3 is made up of 13 amino acids. CDR3 residues: CASKGRGDGEAFF. The DNA of the CDR3 is TGTGCCAGCAAGGGTAGGGGGGACGGTGAAGCTTTCTTT.

The chain couples TRBV6-1 to TRBJ2-3; D remains unclear. The V gene's germline CDR1 is MNHNS and CDR2 SASEGT. This CDR3 has 13 residues. Trimming removed 0 bases at V and 7 bases at J, with 8 bases between. The CDR3 loop reads CASSEAFRYTQYF. In nucleotides, the CDR3 is TGTGCCAGCAGTGAAGCGTTCCGCTATACGCAGTATTTT.

The chain links TRBV30 to TRBJ2-1; D is uncertain. The V gene's germline CDR1 is GTSNPN and CDR2 SVGIG (reference sequence). The CDR3 consists of 14 residues. V lost 3 bases and J 4 bases, leaving 13 bases between the germline ends. The CDR3 DNA follows: TGTGCCTGGAGCGAGCTTGTTGTATACAATGAGCAGTTCTTC. It translates to CAWSELVVYNEQFF.

This clonotype has just one count. This sequence joins TRBV11-3 and TRBJ2-2; D is unclear. Trimming took 5 bases from V and 6 from J, leaving 16 bases between them. CDR3 size: 15 residues. Germline values: CDR1 SGHNT, CDR2 YENEEA. The CDR3 nucleotides read TGTGCCAGCAGCCCGGCGAGATCTATGGCCGGGGAGCTGTTTTTT. This sequence encodes CASSPARSMAGELFF.

The chain is built from TRBV18 and TRBJ2-7, with D maybe TRBD1 (5 bases). The CDR3 contains 13 residues. With 2 bases removed from V and 5 bases from J, the gap between germline ends came to 10 bases. Germline assignment: CDR1 KGHSH and CDR2 LQKENI. The CDR3 protein is CASSPSRENEQYF. The DNA for the CDR3 is TGTGCCAGCTCACCAAGCAGGGAAAACGAGCAGTACTTC. Full variable domain (outside the CDR3, taken from reference TRBV18 and TRBJ2-7): NAGVMQNPRHLVRRRGQEARLRCSPMKGHSHVYWYRQLPEEGLKFMVYLQKENIIDESGMPKERFSAEFPKEGPSILRIQQVVRGDSAAYFCASSPSRENEQYFGPGTRLTVT.

This chain connects TRBV4-3 to TRBJ1-2; unclear D gene. CDR1 and CDR2 (germline): LGHNA, YSLEER. V lost 0 bases and J lost 8, with 16 bases in between. This CDR3 contains 15 residues. This CDR3 reads CASSQEGSEWEGYTF. For the CDR3, the DNA is TGCGCCAGCAGCCAAGAAGGTAGCGAGTGGGAAGGCTACACCTTC.

The chain couples TRBV28 to TRBJ1-2, with TRBD1 as a possible D gene (6 bases). CDR3 length equals 21 residues. V dropped 4 bases and J dropped 1 base, with 31 bases sitting between them. Germline V gives CDR1 MDHEN, CDR2 SYDVKM. This chain's CDR3 is CASSYRLTRGATGVYNYGYTF. In nucleotides, the CDR3 is TGTGCCAGCAGTTATCGCCTTACACGGGGTGCGACAGGAGTTTATAACTATGGCTACACCTTC.

This chain joins TRBV6-4 and TRBJ2-2, with a weak D call TRBD2 (7 bases). Per germline, CDR1 MRHNA and CDR2 SNTAGT. Trimming removed 7 bases from V and 3 bases from J, with 18 bases in between. The CDR3 sequence is 16 residues long. CDR3 amino acids: CASTRTGGLDTGELFF. The CDR3 nucleotides read TGTGCCAGCACCAGAACCGGGGGGCTCGACACCGGGGAGCTGTTTTTT.

This clonotype was observed a few times. This chain's CDR3 is CATSEPTKDYGYTF. The CDR3 coding sequence is TGTGCCACCAGTGAGCCTACAAAGGACTATGGCTACACCTTC. This sequence joins TRBV24-1 and TRBJ1-2; D uncertain. CDR1 KGHDR and CDR2 SFDVKD come from the germline V gene. With 4 bases removed from V and 3 bases from J, the gap between germline ends came to 11 bases. CDR3 size: 14 residues.

The chain has TRBV20-1 and TRBJ1-2; possible D gene TRBD1, 5 bases. Trimming left V 6 bases short and J 11 bases short, with 19 bases between. The CDR3 is 12 amino acids. CDR1 is DFQATT and CDR2 is SNEGSKA in the germline V gene (reference sequence). CDR3 nucleotides: TGCAGTGCCGTCGGGGGAGGGGAGAGGTACACCTTC. It translates to CSAVGGGERYTF.

The rearrangement joins TRBV20-1 to TRBJ1-1, with D maybe TRBD1 (5 bases). Germline CDR1 and CDR2: DFQATT and SNEGSKA (reference sequence). The V end was cut by 6 bases, the J end by 1 base, with 12 bases between. The CDR3 is made up of 13 amino acids. The CDR3 sequence: CSASRGSNTEAFF. For the CDR3, the DNA is TGCAGTGCCTCACGGGGGTCGAACACTGAAGCTTTCTTT.

The V gene is TRBV7-3, the J gene TRBJ2-3; D is undetermined. The CDR3 runs to 12 residues. The V end was cut by 3 bases, the J end by 3 bases, with 4 bases between. The germline V gene encodes CDR1 SGHTA and CDR2 FQGTGA. The CDR3 loop reads CASSFQTDTQYF. CDR3 nucleotides: TGTGCCAGCAGCTTTCAGACAGATACGCAGTATTTT.

The count of this clonotype is one. The chain couples TRBV28 to TRBJ1-5, with D possibly matching TRBD1 (5 bases). Per the germline V gene, CDR1 is MDHEN and CDR2 is SYDVKM. This CDR3 contains 14 residues. The V and J ends lost 7 bases and 3 bases respectively, with 13 bases between them. CDR3 protein: CASTVGAANQPQHF. The CDR3 coding sequence is TGTGCCAGCACGGTTGGGGCCGCCAATCAGCCCCAGCATTTT.

J is TRBJ1-6 and V is TRBV10-3, with a possible D match to TRBD1 (5 bases). This CDR3 comprises 13 residues. V lost 11 bases to trimming and J lost 7 bases, with 15 bases between them. CDR1 is ENHRY, CDR2 SYGVKD, per germline. CDR3 coding DNA: TGTGCCCATCGGGGGGGTTTGAATTCACCCCTCCACTTT. Its protein is CAHRGGLNSPLHF.

This rearrangement joins TRBV4-2 to TRBJ2-6; 9 bases match TRBD1. CDR3 length: 20 residues. V shed 1 base, J shed 1 base, and the junction held 11 bases outside the gene matches. Germline CDR1 LGHNA, CDR2 YNFKEQ. CDR3 region: CASSQVYRGPGDSGANVLTF. The CDR3 DNA sequence: TGTGCCAGCAGCCAAGTCTACAGGGGGCCCGGGGATTCTGGGGCCAACGTCCTGACTTTC.

This sequence joins TRBV7-9 and TRBJ1-4; D not resolved. The V end lost 5 bases, the J end lost 0 bases, and 10 bases lay between the germline ends. CDR1 is SEHNR and CDR2 is FQNEAQ in the germline V gene (reference sequence). CDR3 length: 15 amino acids. The CDR3 DNA reads as TGTGCCAGCAGCCCATCTAGAGCAACTAATGAAAAACTGTTTTTT. Translating it yields CASSPSRATNEKLFF.

V gene TRBV19 combines with J gene TRBJ1-5, with 7 bases matching TRBD1. Germline loops: CDR1 LNHDA, CDR2 SQIVND (reference sequence). V lost 5 bases, J lost 7 bases, and 5 bases stayed unmatched. The CDR3 sequence is 13 residues long. The CDR3 DNA sequence: TGTGCCAGTAGTTACAGGGGAGGGCAGCCCCAGCATTTT. The encoded protein is CASSYRGGQPQHF.

CDR3 sequence reads: CASSPPLSGSNTDTQYF. The CDR3 DNA follows: TGTGCCAGCAGCCCCCCACTCAGCGGGAGTAATACAGATACGCAGTATTTT. The chain carries TRBV7-9 and TRBJ2-3, with 8 bases lining up with TRBD2. Germline V CDR1 and CDR2: SEHNR, FQNEAQ (reference sequence). The V gene end was trimmed by 5 bases and the J gene end by 3 bases; junction bases not matched to a gene: 13. The length of the CDR3 is 17 residues. The whole variable domain, remainder taken from reference TRBV7-9 and TRBJ2-3, is DTGVSQNPRHKITKRGQNVTFRCDPISEHNRLYWYRQTLGQGPEFLTYFQNEAQLEKSRLLSDRFSAERPKGSFSTLEIQRTEQGDSAMYLCASSPPLSGSNTDTQYFGPGTRLTVL.

The J gene is TRBJ1-6, the V gene TRBV11-2, with D possibly TRBD1 on 5 matching bases. This CDR3 region has 17 residues. Germline CDR1 and CDR2: SGHAT and FQNNGV. V was shortened by 0 bases and J by 9 bases, with 18 bases between the two germline ends. CDR3 nucleotide sequence: TGTGCCAGCAGCTTAGATTTTGCAGGGCGTTCGGCTTCACCCCTCCACTTT. This encodes CASSLDFAGRSASPLHF.